This T cell receptor (beta chain) was sequenced for a study of T cell responses to AZD1222 COVID-19 vaccine. The study's findings and limits: Spike regions recognized by vaccine-associated CD4 TCRs spanned the protein, led by 160-218 and 743-854. Females made up more of the donors, who were largely white British, and clonal diversity may have come out too low.

The CDR3 totals 15 residues. V lost 0 bases and J 3 bases, leaving 8 bases between the germline ends. The germline gives CDR1 MNHEY, CDR2 SVGAGI. Some clones are missing from TCRdb's copy, which holds only in-frame ones; the method was immunoSEQ multiplex PCR. The table shows over 45,000 clones, with more than 70% occurring only once. Of note for this clone: Its antigen is undetermined.

Sequencing was performed on peripheral blood, taken on day 0 of MenACWY control vaccination. This TCR derives from an adult in good health. The rearrangement links TRBV6-5 to TRBJ2-2; D not certain. CDR3 nucleotide sequence: TGTGCCAGCAGTTACTCTAGAGGTGACACCGGGGAGCTGTTTTTT. Protein: CASSYSRGDTGELFF.